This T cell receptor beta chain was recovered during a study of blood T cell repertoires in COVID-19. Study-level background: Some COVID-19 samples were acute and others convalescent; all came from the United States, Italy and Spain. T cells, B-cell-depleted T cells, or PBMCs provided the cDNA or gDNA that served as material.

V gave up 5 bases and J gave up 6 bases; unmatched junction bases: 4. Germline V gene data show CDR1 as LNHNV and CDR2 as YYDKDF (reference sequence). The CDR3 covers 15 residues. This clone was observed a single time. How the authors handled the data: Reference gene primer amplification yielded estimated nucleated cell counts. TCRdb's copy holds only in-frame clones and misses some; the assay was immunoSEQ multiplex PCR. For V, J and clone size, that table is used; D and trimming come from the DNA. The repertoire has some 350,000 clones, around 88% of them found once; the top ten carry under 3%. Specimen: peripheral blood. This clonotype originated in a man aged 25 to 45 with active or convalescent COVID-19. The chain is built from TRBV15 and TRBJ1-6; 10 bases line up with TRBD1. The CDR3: CATSGRDRGNSPLHF. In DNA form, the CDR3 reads TGTGCCACCAGCGGCCGGGACAGGGGTAATTCACCCCTCCACTTT. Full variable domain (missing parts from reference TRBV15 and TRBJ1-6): DAMVIQNPRYQVTQFGKPVTLSCSQTLNHNVMYWYQQKSSQAPKLLFHYYDKDFNNEADTPDNFQSRRPNTSFCFLDIRSPGLGDTAMYLCATSGRDRGNSPLHFGNGTRLTVT.